Listed below are T cell receptor beta chains from one sample, sequenced in a study of OX40 agonist ivuxolimab in advanced cancers. Assay: immunoSEQ multiplex PCR; the TCRdb copy retains only in-frame clones and omits some. Among some 45,000 clones listed, roughly 88% were seen once. The starting material was CD4+ or CD8+ T cells sorted from blood, obtained in a trial of the OX40 agonist ivuxolimab. These receptors were obtained from an adult with an advanced solid tumor such as melanoma, head and neck, liver or kidney cancer. CDR3s include the opening cysteine and the closing phenylalanine or tryptophan. The D gene is left open where the match is weak. Expanded clones are given a class, and other clones once, few, many or no size at all.

NA | TRBJ2-3 | NA | 14 | TRBV2 | CASSLWGGTDTQYF | TGTGCCAGCAGCCTTTGGGGGGGCACAGATACGCAGTATTTT
NA | TRBJ2-5 | NA | 14 | TRBV5-6 | CASSLGAGQETQYF | TGTGCCAGCAGCTTAGGGGCAGGTCAAGAGACCCAGTACTTC
TRBD1 | TRBJ2-7 | NA | 16 | TRBV4-1 | CASSSTGTGGSYEQYF | TGCGCCAGCAGCTCAACCGGGACAGGGGGGTCCTACGAGCAGTACTTC
NA | TRBJ1-2 | NA | 14 | TRBV4-1 | CASSQNRQGNGYTF | TGCGCCAGCAGCCAAAATAGGCAGGGCAATGGCTACACCTTC
NA | TRBJ2-7 | NA | 14 | TRBV27 | CASSLLGSRYEQYF | TGTGCCAGCAGTTTACTGGGGTCCAGGTACGAGCAGTACTTC
TRBD2 | TRBJ2-2 | NA | 13 | TRBV7-6 | CASSPGEGGELFF | TGTGCCAGCAGCCCTGGGGAGGGCGGGGAGCTGTTTTTT
NA | TRBJ2-7 | NA | 13 | TRBV2 | CASGGMITYEQYF | TGTGCCAGCGGGGGTATGATTACTTACGAGCAGTACTTC
TRBD2 | TRBJ2-5 | NA | 20 | TRBV6-1 | CASSEWGLGASGGAQETQYF | TGTGCCAGCAGTGAATGGGGTCTCGGTGCTAGCGGGGGGGCGCAAGAGACCCAGTACTTC
NA | TRBJ2-3 | once | 16 | TRBV7-2 | CASSLGVSGPTDTQYF | TGTGCCAGCAGCTTAGGAGTCTCAGGGCCCACAGATACGCAGTATTTT
NA | TRBJ1-1 | few | 14 | TRBV15 | CATSRGQRDTEAFF | TGTGCCACCAGCAGAGGACAGAGGGACACTGAAGCTTTCTTT
NA | TRBJ2-2 | NA | 13 | TRBV30 | CAWSVKSPGELFF | TGTGCCTGGAGTGTTAAAAGTCCCGGGGAGCTGTTTTTT
NA | TRBJ2-7 | NA | 13 | TRBV19 | CASSSQTDYEQYF | TGTGCCAGTAGTAGCCAGACGGATTACGAGCAGTACTTC
NA | TRBJ2-3 | NA | 16 | TRBV9 | CASSVGGGARADTQYF | TGTGCCAGCAGCGTAGGAGGGGGGGCGCGGGCGGATACGCAGTATTTT
NA | TRBJ2-7 | NA | 13 | TRBV19 | CASSWTDTYEQYF | TGTGCCAGTAGTTGGACTGATACCTACGAGCAGTACTTC
NA | TRBJ1-6 | NA | 20 | TRBV18 | CASSDQWGRNYSSYNSPLHF | TGTGCCAGCTCCGACCAGTGGGGACGGAATTATAGCTCCTATAATTCACCCCTCCACTTT
TRBD2 | TRBJ2-7 | NA | 13 | TRBV2 | CAGRERGDYEQYF | TGTGCCGGCCGGGAGCGGGGGGACTACGAGCAGTACTTC
TRBD1 | TRBJ1-1 | NA | 13 | TRBV11-2 | CASSPWTGAEAFF | TGTGCCAGCAGCCCCTGGACAGGGGCTGAAGCTTTCTTT
NA | TRBJ2-3 | NA | 10 | TRBV30 | CAWGLDTQYF | TGTGCCTGGGGGCTGGATACGCAGTATTTT
NA | TRBJ2-7 | NA | 14 | TRBV27 | CASRIGGNSYEQYF | TGTGCCAGCAGAATAGGCGGCAACTCCTACGAGCAGTACTTC
NA | TRBJ2-7 | NA | 13 | TRBV6-5 | CASSLATTYEQYF | TGTGCCAGCAGTTTGGCTACCACCTACGAGCAGTACTTC
TRBD1 | TRBJ2-7 | NA | 14 | TRBV6-5 | CASSPFGTGGEQYF | TGTGCCAGCAGTCCCTTCGGGACAGGAGGCGAGCAGTACTTC
TRBD2 | TRBJ2-7 | NA | 15 | TRBV5-4 | CASSPGTSGGLEQYF | TGTGCCAGCAGCCCCGGGACTAGCGGGGGACTTGAACAGTACTTC
NA | TRBJ1-2 | NA | 12 | TRBV25-1 | CASETAGYGYTF | TGTGCCAGCGAAACCGCGGGTTATGGCTACACCTTC
NA | TRBJ1-3 | NA | 13 | TRBV30 | CAWSVNPGNTIYF | TGTGCCTGGAGTGTAAATCCTGGCAACACCATATATTTT
TRBD1 | TRBJ1-2 | NA | 14 | TRBV10-3 | CAITEGQGYYGYTF | TGTGCCATCACCGAGGGACAGGGGTACTATGGCTACACCTTC
NA | TRBJ2-5 | NA | 14 | TRBV19 | CASSIDTGPETQYF | TGTGCCAGTAGTATAGACACAGGGCCAGAGACCCAGTACTTC
NA | TRBJ2-7 | NA | 15 | TRBV27 | CASSLATDSSYEQYF | TGTGCCAGCAGTTTAGCGACCGACAGTTCCTACGAGCAGTACTTC
NA | TRBJ2-1 | few | 13 | TRBV9 | CASSPGTDNEQFF | TGTGCCAGCAGCCCCGGGACTGACAATGAGCAGTTCTTC
NA | TRBJ2-7 | NA | 13 | TRBV30 | CAWSRDTTYEQYF | TGTGCCTGGAGCCGGGACACCACTTACGAGCAGTACTTC
TRBD1 | TRBJ2-7 | NA | 16 | TRBV28 | CASSQQQGPSSYEQYF | TGTGCCAGCAGCCAACAACAGGGGCCCAGCTCCTACGAGCAGTACTTC
NA | TRBJ2-7 | NA | 13 | TRBV6-5 | CASSISSTSEQYF | TGTGCCAGCAGTATTTCGAGTACGTCCGAGCAGTACTTC
NA | TRBJ2-7 | NA | 11 | TRBV30 | CALTGSYEQYF | TGTGCGTTAACAGGCTCCTACGAGCAGTACTTC
TRBD1 | TRBJ1-6 | NA | 16 | TRBV7-9 | CASSSPVDRVNSPLHF | TGTGCCAGCAGCTCACCCGTCGACAGGGTCAATTCACCCCTCCACTTT
TRBD2 | TRBJ2-1 | NA | 14 | TRBV7-9 | CASRGLAVRNEQFF | TGTGCCAGCAGGGGACTAGCGGTTAGAAATGAGCAGTTCTTC
NA | TRBJ1-1 | few | 14 | TRBV25-1 | CASIPRPVNTEAFF | TGTGCCAGCATACCACGTCCCGTGAACACTGAAGCTTTCTTT
TRBD2 | TRBJ2-5 | once | 17 | TRBV2 | CASSEENPSGLQETQYF | TGTGCCAGCAGTGAAGAAAACCCTAGCGGGCTACAAGAGACCCAGTACTTC
NA | TRBJ1-5 | NA | 14 | TRBV5-6 | CASSLGGDNQPQHF | TGTGCCAGCAGCTTGGGAGGGGACAATCAGCCCCAGCATTTT
TRBD2 | TRBJ2-7 | NA | 17 | TRBV5-1 | CASSSGLAGGPGREQYF | TGCGCCAGCAGCTCGGGACTAGCGGGAGGGCCGGGTCGGGAGCAGTACTTC
NA | TRBJ1-2 | NA | 16 | TRBV21-1 | CASSLRDRVIVGGYTF | TGTGCCAGCAGTCTACGGGACAGGGTGATTGTGGGTGGCTACACCTTC
NA | TRBJ2-6 | NA | 17 | TRBV19 | CASSTTGDFAGANVLTF | TGTGCCAGTTCAACCACAGGGGACTTCGCTGGGGCCAACGTCCTGACTTTC
NA | TRBJ2-5 | NA | 17 | TRBV28 | CASSLSTAAVLQETQYF | TGTGCCAGCAGTTTGTCCACGGCCGCCGTGCTCCAAGAGACCCAGTACTTC
TRBD1 | TRBJ1-4 | NA | 12 | TRBV6-5 | CATGQGYEKLFF | TGTGCCACGGGACAGGGGTATGAAAAACTGTTTTTT
NA | TRBJ2-7 | NA | 14 | TRBV27 | CASSSLSARDEQYF | TGTGCCAGCAGTTCCCTAAGTGCTCGGGACGAGCAGTACTTC
TRBD1 | TRBJ1-5 | NA | 15 | TRBV5-1 | CASTQDRGRGQPQHF | TGCGCCAGCACCCAAGACAGGGGGCGTGGTCAGCCCCAGCATTTT
TRBD2 | TRBJ2-3 | NA | 15 | TRBV15 | CATSSSGASTDTQYF | TGTGCCACCAGCTCCAGCGGGGCTAGCACAGATACGCAGTATTTT
TRBD1 | TRBJ2-3 | NA | 15 | TRBV4-1 | CASVPGTGSTDTQYF | TGCGCCAGCGTGCCCGGGACAGGCAGCACAGATACGCAGTATTTT
NA | TRBJ2-2 | NA | 10 | TRBV6-1 | CASSDQACVF | TGTGCCAGCAGTGATCAGGCCTGCGTATTT
NA | TRBJ2-4 | NA | 15 | TRBV4-1 | CASSQVGLAINIQYF | TGCGCCAGCAGCCAAGTCGGGCTAGCGATTAACATTCAGTACTTC
NA | TRBJ1-1 | NA | 12 | TRBV5-1 | CASSLEGAEAFF | TGCGCCAGCAGCTTGGAGGGGGCTGAAGCTTTCTTT
NA | TRBJ2-3 | NA | 14 | TRBV7-9 | CASSLGWGTDTQYF | TGTGCCAGCAGCCTCGGTTGGGGCACAGATACGCAGTATTTT
TRBD1 | TRBJ2-2 | NA | 15 | TRBV19 | CASSISRGSTGELFF | TGTGCCAGTAGTATAAGCAGGGGGAGCACCGGGGAGCTGTTTTTT
NA | TRBJ2-3 | NA | 13 | TRBV13 | CASSPTPTDTQYF | TGTGCCAGCAGCCCGACCCCCACAGATACGCAGTATTTT
TRBD2 | TRBJ2-3 | once | 18 | TRBV28 | CASSFASGSVYGADTQYF | TGTGCCAGCAGTTTCGCTAGCGGGAGTGTATATGGAGCAGATACGCAGTATTTT
NA | TRBJ1-3 | NA | 13 | TRBV6-5 | CASSFTAGNTIYF | TGTGCCAGCAGTTTTACAGCCGGAAACACCATATATTTT
NA | TRBJ2-5 | few | 15 | TRBV7-6 | CASSFSAGSGETQYF | TGTGCCAGCAGCTTCAGCGCAGGGTCCGGGGAGACCCAGTACTTC
TRBD2 | TRBJ2-5 | NA | 14 | TRBV29-1 | CSARSPSGGETQYF | TGCAGCGCCAGATCGCCCAGCGGGGGAGAGACCCAGTACTTC
NA | TRBJ2-1 | NA | 11 | TRBV19 | CACYADGQQFF | TGTGCCTGCTATGCGGACGGACAGCAGTTCTTC